The entry below gives a single T cell receptor beta chain sequence along with its context. These data are taken from a study of blood T cell repertoires in COVID-19. Study at large: COVID-19 samples from acute and convalescent phases originated in the United States, Italy and Spain.

In the study's own analysis: How many nucleated cells were present was estimated from reference gene primer amplification. TCRdb's table, derived via immunoSEQ multiplex PCR, lists solely in-frame clones and lacks some. Clone size and V and J calls were adopted from that table, with D and trimming inferred from the DNA. The data show 200,000 to 250,000 clones, about 85% seen once. V shed 5 bases and J shed 10 bases, with 12 bases lying between them. The CDR3 is 12 residues long. Enrolled through a virtual design, the participants were between roughly 18 and 90 years of age and came from 24 US areas. Sequencing used PBMCs or T cells enriched from blood (not recorded which). This clonotype was sampled from a woman in her thirties who had recovered from COVID-19. The chain couples TRBV12-3 or TRBV12-4 to TRBJ2-1, with D tentatively TRBD1 (5 bases). The CDR3 here is CASSQGEQEQFF. The DNA for the CDR3 is TGTGCCAGCAGTCAAGGGGAACAGGAGCAGTTCTTC.